This T cell receptor beta chain was captured in a study of blood T cell repertoires in COVID-19. Overall study context: T cells, B-cell-depleted T cells, or PBMCs supplied cDNA or gDNA.

With V trimmed by 4 bases and J by 7 bases, 10 bases remained unmatched. This CDR3 has 15 amino acids. Looked up from germline, CDR1 is SGHTA and CDR2 is FQGNSA. Authors' data handling: Reference gene primer amplification yielded estimated nucleated cell counts. Libraries were prepared by immunoSEQ multiplex PCR; TCRdb keeps only in-frame clonotypes and omits some of them. From that table come the V and J calls and clone size; the DNA was used to work out D and trimming. The sample lists some 100,000 clones, approximately 87% occurring once. This chain uses TRBV7-2 with TRBJ2-1; 7 bases are shared with TRBD1. Material: peripheral blood. The source of this sequence is a woman aged 55-70 years with acute or convalescent COVID-19. In DNA form, the CDR3 reads TGTGCCAGCAGCTCGACGCGACAGGGTTGGAATGAGCAGTTCTTC. Protein sequence: CASSSTRQGWNEQFF.